One T cell receptor (beta chain) is described in this entry. The ends were cut back, 4 bases at V and 5 bases at J, with 9 bases in the middle. Germline V gene sequence: CDR1 SGHRS, CDR2 YFSETQ. The CDR3 extends over 13 amino acids. RNA was extracted with the RNeasy kit, and a quantity of roughly 0.5 to 1 ug was reverse transcribed using random hexamers. One entry per CDR3 protein, called by TCRdb with MiXCR from the immunoSEQ multiplex PCR reads. The sample lists 150,000 to 200,000 distinct CDR3 sequences, about 96% seen once, with approximately 0.12% in the top ten. The record originates from a study of CD8 T cells in Susac syndrome.

The chain employs TRBV5-1 and TRBJ2-2; D perhaps matches TRBD2 (5 bases). This TCR was recovered from a human donor with Susac syndrome. The material sequenced was CD4+ T cells from PBMCs. CDR3 protein: CASSTGRTGELFF. For the CDR3, the DNA is TGCGCCAGCAGCACGGGAAGGACCGGGGAGCTGTTTTTT.